These T cell receptor beta chains were read from a single sample in a study of T cell clones after liver transplantation. Data came from immunoSEQ multiplex PCR; TCRdb stores just in-frame clones and leaves some out. The data show about 80,000 clones, 70% to 85% seen once. The sequencing used CD4+ T cells from blood, collected around 42 months after liver transplant. The receptors derive from a human patient who received a liver transplant. The graft donor may be the source of some T cells. The CDR3 runs from the conserved cysteine through the conserved F or W. A D gene is named only where the DNA matches it firmly. Where a row states a size, it is once, few, many or the class of an expanded clone; other rows omit it.

d_call j_call clone_size v_call cdr3_aa cdr3_nt
NA TRBJ1-4 NA TRBV28 CASSFLFPVQLNEKLFF TGTGCCAGCAGTTTCCTATTCCCGGTCCAGCTCAATGAAAAACTGTTTTTT
NA TRBJ1-1 NA TRBV6-5 CASSPGRMNTEAFF TGTGCCAGCAGTCCGGGACGGATGAACACTGAAGCTTTCTTT
NA TRBJ1-1 NA TRBV15 CATSSDQGRAEAFF TGTGCCACCAGCAGTGATCAGGGTCGCGCTGAAGCTTTCTTT
TRBD2 TRBJ2-1 NA TRBV27 CASSSYSGGNEQFF TGTGCCAGCAGTTCATATTCGGGGGGCAATGAGCAGTTCTTC
NA TRBJ2-1 few TRBV9 CASSVGQDNEQFF TGTGCCAGCAGCGTAGGGCAGGACAATGAGCAGTTCTTC
NA TRBJ1-1 NA TRBV7-6 CASSPTPVAVGPEAFF TGTGCCAGCAGCCCCACACCCGTGGCCGTCGGTCCTGAAGCTTTCTTT
NA TRBJ1-1 NA TRBV7-2 CASSFYLEPEAFF TGTGCCAGCAGCTTCTACCTAGAACCTGAAGCTTTCTTT
NA TRBJ1-2 NA TRBV6-5 CASSITTGNAGYTF TGTGCCAGCAGTATCACAACAGGGAATGCTGGCTACACCTTC
TRBD1 TRBJ1-4 NA TRBV19 CASRLTGSNEKLFF TGTGCCAGTAGACTGACAGGGTCTAATGAAAAACTGTTTTTT
TRBD2 TRBJ2-1 few TRBV19 CASILSGSGRGEQFF TGTGCCAGTATTCTGAGCGGTAGCGGGAGGGGTGAGCAGTTCTTC
NA TRBJ2-3 NA TRBV2 CASSPAGDTQYF TGTGCCAGCAGCCCCGCGGGAGATACGCAGTATTTT
NA TRBJ1-1 NA TRBV7-3 CASKEGSTNTEAFF TGTGCCAGCAAAGAGGGAAGTACGAACACTGAAGCTTTCTTT
TRBD2 TRBJ2-3 NA TRBV30 CAWSEAGGPGLSDTQYF TGTGCCTGGAGTGAGGCGGGAGGGCCTGGGTTATCAGATACGCAGTATTTT
TRBD1 TRBJ1-5 NA TRBV9 CASSVVIGTVENSNQPQHF TGTGCCAGCAGCGTAGTGATAGGGACAGTTGAAAATAGCAATCAGCCCCAGCATTTT
NA TRBJ2-2 NA TRBV7-2 CASSFLTNTGELFF TGTGCCAGCAGCTTCCTTACGAACACCGGGGAGCTGTTTTTT
TRBD1 TRBJ1-1 NA TRBV7-2 CASSSVGTGGTEAFF TGTGCCAGCAGCTCAGTAGGGACAGGGGGCACTGAAGCTTTCTTT
NA TRBJ1-2 NA TRBV10-3 CAISESTVGRGGHGYTF TGTGCCATCAGTGAGTCAACGGTAGGCAGGGGCGGGCATGGCTACACCTTC
TRBD2 TRBJ2-1 NA TRBV7-3 CASSKRLAGSYNEQFF TGTGCCAGCAGCAAGAGACTAGCGGGATCTTACAATGAGCAGTTCTTC
TRBD2 TRBJ2-7 NA TRBV7-9 CGVSGSNEQYF TGTGGGGTAAGCGGGAGCAACGAGCAGTACTTC
TRBD2 TRBJ2-7 NA TRBV6-6 CASSIGTNSEQYF TGTGCCAGCAGCATCGGGACTAACAGTGAGCAGTACTTC
NA TRBJ2-1 NA TRBV7-9 CASSFRDSGGEQFF TGTGCCAGCAGCTTTCGGGACTCCGGAGGTGAGCAGTTCTTC
NA TRBJ2-7 NA TRBV4-1 CASSQDGAGNYEQYF TGCGCCAGCAGCCAAGATGGAGCAGGGAACTACGAGCAGTACTTC
NA TRBJ1-2 NA TRBV11-2 CASSLDAITGNYGYTF TGTGCCAGCAGCTTAGACGCGATTACAGGGAACTATGGCTACACCTTC
NA TRBJ1-2 NA TRBV6-1 CASSGRYYGYTF TGTGCCAGCTCCGGTCGGTACTATGGCTACACCTTC
NA TRBJ2-2 few TRBV7-3 CASSSQPGQNTGELFF TGTGCCAGCAGCAGCCAACCGGGACAAAACACCGGGGAGCTGTTTTTT
TRBD2 TRBJ2-3 few TRBV19 CASSEPSGSTDTQYF TGTGCCAGTAGTGAACCTAGCGGTAGCACAGATACGCAGTATTTT
NA TRBJ1-2 once TRBV5-1 CASSPEPFYGYTF TGCGCCAGCAGCCCGGAGCCTTTCTATGGCTACACCTTC
NA TRBJ2-1 NA TRBV18 CASSPARPGSYNEQFF TGTGCCAGCTCACCGGCCAGACCGGGCTCCTACAATGAGCAGTTCTTC
NA TRBJ2-5 few TRBV5-1 CASSLTPIQQETQYF TGCGCCAGCAGCTTGACCCCTATCCAACAAGAGACCCAGTACTTC
NA TRBJ2-2 NA TRBV5-1 CASSSDPNTGELFF TGCGCCAGCAGCTCCGACCCGAACACCGGGGAGCTGTTTTTT
NA TRBJ2-3 once TRBV7-2 CASSLSVGVRDTQYF TGTGCCAGCAGCTTATCGGTAGGGGTCCGAGATACGCAGTATTTT
TRBD1 TRBJ2-1 NA TRBV19 CASSTTYGDRGRNEQFF TGTGCCAGTAGTACCACCTACGGGGACAGGGGGCGAAATGAGCAGTTCTTC